The present T cell receptor beta chain was sequenced within a study of early T cells in non-severe SARS-CoV-2 infection. At the level of the study: Bulk RNA from unsorted whole blood was sequenced; chains were unpaired. Whole-study results and caveats: Anti-spike CD8 responses were favored by VDJdb matching, which missed private and CD4 specificities.

Between the trimmed V and J ends, which lost 6 bases and 1 base, there was a span of 16 bases. The CDR3 covers 16 residues. CDR1 and CDR2 from the germline V gene are SGHVS and FQNEAQ. Tagging with unique molecular identifiers was applied to individual cDNA molecules. In TCRdb, the 5' RACE reads were re-called with MiXCR into one record per CDR3 protein. The data hold under 20,000 distinct CDR3 sequences, with about 5% observed a single time. This clonotype was found a few times. Its antigen remains unidentified. The sample taken for sequencing was whole blood. The rearrangement uses TRBV7-8 and TRBJ2-1; D may be TRBD1 or TRBD2 (6 bases each). This receptor was taken from an adult who was a healthcare worker with PCR-confirmed SARS-CoV-2 infection or an uninfected control (not recorded which). This CDR3 reads CASRGGRENSYNEQFF. The CDR3 coding sequence is TGTGCCAGCAGAGGGGGACGGGAGAATTCCTACAATGAGCAGTTCTTC.